Presented here are 32 T cell receptor beta chains from one specimen sequenced in a study of blood T cells in healthy people across ages. For the second PCR, which ran for 7 to 11 cycles, a sample-barcoded 5' primer and a J-beta primer mix were used. TCRdb fed the 5' RACE reads into MiXCR, producing one record per CDR3 protein. The repertoire holds some 1.6 million distinct CDR3 sequences, about 35% seen once, with 11% in the top ten. The sequenced material came from blood. The origin of the receptors is a young woman in good health.

Remarks on this clonotype: Possible read error: a much larger clone is one base away. The chain carries TRBV29-1 and TRBJ2-4; 9 nucleotides match TRBD2. The CDR3 spans 13 residues. Trimming cost V 5 bases and J 6 bases; bases outside gene matches: 5. Germline V gene data show CDR1 as SQVTM and CDR2 as ANQGSEA. The CDR3 region has the DNA TGCAGCGTTAACGGCGGGGGGGGAAACATTCAGTACTTC. Translating gives CSVNGGGGNIQYF. The variable domain in full, with the rest retrieved from reference TRBV29-1 and TRBJ2-4, is SAVISQKPSRDICQRGTSLTIQCQVDSQVTMMFWYRQQPGQSLTLIATANQGSEATYESGFVIDKFPISRPNLTFSTLTVSNMSPEDSSIYLCSVNGGGGNIQYFGAGTRLSVL.

The chain recombines TRBV6-5 with TRBJ2-1; D is perhaps TRBD2 (5 bases). Germline V gene data show CDR1 as MNHEY and CDR2 as SVGAGI. The CDR3 extends over 15 amino acids. V was shortened by 5 bases and J by 2 bases, with 13 bases between the two germline ends. This CDR3 is CASSAGLFPYNEQFF. As DNA, the CDR3 is TGTGCCAGCAGTGCAGGACTTTTCCCCTACAATGAGCAGTTCTTC.

In its sample, this clonotype was seen a few times. The rearrangement uses TRBV18 and TRBJ2-1, with TRBD2 as a possible D gene (5 bases). V was shortened by 6 bases and J by 2 bases, with 14 bases between the two germline ends. The CDR3 has 15 residues. Germline-derived CDR1 and CDR2 are KGHSH and LQKENI. The CDR3 DNA sequence: TGTGCCAGCTCCCCGGGCCCCGGGGCCTACAATGAGCAGTTCTTC. It specifies CASSPGPGAYNEQFF.

This clonotype was observed a handful of times. This sequence joins TRBV9 and TRBJ2-5; the D is unclear. Trimming removed 0 bases at V and 5 bases at J, with 8 bases between. Germline CDR1 reads SGDLS; CDR2 reads YYNGEE. The CDR3 spans 13 residues. As DNA, the CDR3 is TGTGCCAGCAGCGTAGGGCAGTGGGAGACCCAGTACTTC. Its translation is CASSVGQWETQYF.

The chain employs TRBV5-1 and TRBJ1-2; no clear D. Trimming cost V 0 bases and J 3 bases, with 9 bases left between them. The CDR3 length is 14 residues. The germline V gene has CDR1 SGHRS and CDR2 YFSETQ. CDR3: CASSLADGYYGYTF. CDR3 sequence (DNA): TGCGCCAGCAGCTTGGCGGACGGGTACTATGGCTACACCTTC.

This clonotype was recorded a few times. This chain connects TRBV5-1 to TRBJ2-3, with 8 bases that match TRBD1. Germline CDR1 and CDR2: SGHRS and YFSETQ. The J segment lost 2 bases and the V segment lost 2 bases, leaving 10 bases of the junction unmatched. The CDR3 length is 17 residues. The CDR3 reads CASSFSASDRATDTQYF. CDR3 DNA: TGCGCCAGCAGCTTTTCAGCCTCGGACAGGGCCACAGATACGCAGTATTTT.

The chain is built from TRBV27 and TRBJ1-6, with a tentative D call TRBD1 (5 bases). The CDR3 is 13 amino acids. Between the trimmed V and J ends, which lost 3 bases and 7 bases, there was a span of 7 bases. CDR1 and CDR2 from the germline V gene are MNHEY and SMNVEV (reference sequence). CDR3 sequence reads: CASSFYRNSPLHF. CDR3 nucleotides: TGTGCCAGCAGTTTCTACAGGAATTCACCCCTCCACTTT.

This clonotype was counted only a few times. The J gene is TRBJ2-7, the V gene TRBV12-3 or TRBV12-4; 9 nucleotides align to TRBD1. V shed 3 bases, J shed 4 bases, and the junction held 7 bases outside the gene matches. The CDR3 runs 15 residues. The CDR3, as DNA: TGTGCCAGCAGTTTCCAACCGGGACAGGGTTACGAGCAGTACTTC. It yields the protein CASSFQPGQGYEQYF.

This sequence joins TRBV11-2 and TRBJ2-3; TRBD2 aligns across 7 bases. This CDR3 spans 16 amino acids. V shed 0 bases and J 6 bases; nucleotides not matched to a gene: 9. Germline V gene sequence: CDR1 SGHAT, CDR2 FQNNGV. CDR3 sequence (DNA): TGTGCCAGCAGCTTAGATCGGGGGGAGTTCCGGGATACGCAGTATTTT. The encoded protein is CASSLDRGEFRDTQYF.

As concerns this clonotype: Just one base apart from a much larger clone, this may be a read error. The J gene is TRBJ2-5, the V gene TRBV20-1, with 12 positions matching TRBD1. CDR3 length equals 15 residues. With V trimmed by 3 bases and J by 11 bases, 13 bases remained unmatched. Germline loops: CDR1 DFQATT, CDR2 SNEGSKA (reference sequence). The CDR3 sequence: CSARPWDRGLWEQYF. CDR3 coding DNA: TGCAGTGCTAGGCCATGGGACAGGGGGCTCTGGGAGCAGTACTTC.

The count of this clonotype is one. CDR3 amino acids: CSAKGHTLSTDTQYF. The CDR3 DNA sequence: TGCAGTGCAAAGGGCCATACCTTAAGCACAGATACGCAGTATTTT. The rearrangement uses TRBV20-1 and TRBJ2-3; D ambiguous. Trimming shortened V by 6 bases and J by 0 bases, and 16 bases separated the two germline ends. Germline V gene lookup returns CDR1 DFQATT and CDR2 SNEGSKA (reference sequence). The CDR3 is 15 amino acids.

The V and J genes are TRBV5-1 and TRBJ2-5; D gene ambiguous. CDR1 and CDR2 (germline): SGHRS, YFSETQ. The CDR3 has 14 residues. The V end lost 6 bases, the J end lost 2 bases, and 14 bases lay between the germline ends. This CDR3 is CASTTETSQETQYF. The CDR3 nucleotides read TGCGCCAGCACGACCGAGACAAGTCAAGAGACCCAGTACTTC.

The gene calls are TRBV6-1 and TRBJ2-5; 7 nucleotides agree with TRBD1. The end of the DNA fits TRBJ2-7 better, so the J call may be wrong. The CDR3 length is 15 residues. Germline lookup yields CDR1 MNHNS and CDR2 SASEGT. CDR3 nucleotide sequence: TGTGCCAGCGAGGCCCAGAGGGGGCTTGGGTACGAGCAGTACTTC. This gives the protein CASEAQRGLGYEQYF.

This clonotype was counted ten times or more. The chain couples TRBV4-1 to TRBJ2-7; 7 nucleotides match TRBD2. This CDR3 contains 15 residues. Germline values: CDR1 MGHRA, CDR2 YSYEKL. Trimming cost V 0 bases and J 0 bases; bases outside gene matches: 2. In nucleotides, the CDR3 is TGCGCCAGCAGCCAAGATCGGGGGGACTCCTACGAGCAGTACTTC. Translating gives CASSQDRGDSYEQYF.

J is TRBJ2-2 and V is TRBV7-9, with D uncertain. There are 14 residues in the CDR3. CDR1 is SEHNR, CDR2 FQNEAQ, per germline (reference sequence). Trimming took 5 bases from V and 7 from J, leaving 14 bases between them. The CDR3 region has the DNA TGTGCCAGCAGCCCCACTGTAATGGTCGGGGAGCTGTTTTTT. This translates into CASSPTVMVGELFF.

This clonotype turned up a few times. The chain uses TRBV4-1 and TRBJ2-7, with D tentatively TRBD2 (5 bases). The J call is uncertain, as TRBJ2-5 better fits the DNA end. The CDR3 runs to 15 residues. Germline values: CDR1 MGHRA, CDR2 YSYEKL. The CDR3 sequence is CASSQAQVSVETQYF. CDR3 DNA: TGCGCCAGCAGCCAAGCTCAGGTTAGCGTCGAGACCCAGTACTTC.

This clonotype was seen ten or more times. The V and J genes are TRBV29-1 and TRBJ2-1; D unresolved. CDR3 length equals 13 residues. V was cut by 6 bases and J by 9 bases, with 18 bases left in between. The germline CDR1 and CDR2 sequences are SQVTM and ANQGSEA. The CDR3 is CSVLAATLSEQFF. The CDR3 DNA reads as TGCAGCGTCCTTGCGGCCACCCTCAGTGAGCAGTTCTTC.

The sample holds a few counts of this clonotype. The chain couples TRBV3-1 to TRBJ1-1, with 9 positions matching TRBD1. The V gene's germline CDR1 is LGHDT and CDR2 YNNKEL (reference sequence). The CDR3 runs to 16 residues. Unmatched junction bases numbered 8, after V lost 2 bases and J lost 4 bases. The CDR3 DNA reads TGTGCCAGCAGCCAACTACAGGGGGCGCGGGGCACTGAAGCTTTCTTT. Translated, it gives CASSQLQGARGTEAFF.

The V gene is TRBV5-6, the J gene TRBJ2-5; 8 positions agree with TRBD1. Trimming at V came to 0 bases and at J to 2 bases, leaving 6 bases not matched to a gene. Germline-derived CDR1 and CDR2 are SGHDT and YYEEEE. The CDR3 covers 16 residues. CDR3 protein: CASSLAGDRPQETQYF. CDR3 coding DNA: TGTGCCAGCAGCTTGGCTGGGGACAGGCCACAAGAGACCCAGTACTTC.

This clonotype has more than one count but fewer than ten. The chain is built from TRBV10-3 and TRBJ2-5, with D uncertain. This CDR3 contains 12 residues. Germline V gives CDR1 ENHRY, CDR2 SYGVKD. Trimming took 1 base from V and 5 from J, leaving 5 bases between them. CDR3: CAISEFQETQYF. CDR3 nucleotides: TGTGCCATCAGTGAGTTTCAGGAGACCCAGTACTTC.

This clonotype has only a few counts. V gene TRBV12-3 or TRBV12-4 combines with J gene TRBJ2-3; D is uncertain. This CDR3 region has 15 residues. V was shortened by 2 bases and J by 5 bases, with 14 bases between the two germline ends. CDR3 region: CASSLRAKRGDTQYF. The CDR3 DNA is TGTGCCAGCAGTTTAAGGGCCAAGAGAGGAGATACGCAGTATTTT.

The V gene is TRBV20-1, the J gene TRBJ2-1; TRBD2 matches at 7 bases. The CDR3 extends over 14 amino acids. The V segment lost 5 bases and the J segment 1 base; nucleotides outside the gene matches: 5. The V gene's germline CDR1 is DFQATT and CDR2 SNEGSKA (reference sequence). The CDR3 DNA sequence: TGCAGTGCTCGGGGGGAGATATCCTACAATGAGCAGTTCTTC. This sequence encodes CSARGEISYNEQFF.

This chain connects TRBV29-1 to TRBJ2-3; 8 bases match TRBD1. Germline V gene sequence: CDR1 SQVTM, CDR2 ANQGSEA. The CDR3 extends over 14 amino acids. The V and J ends lost 4 bases and 3 bases, in that order; junction bases with no gene match: 6. The CDR3 sequence: CSVGPGQVTDTQYF. The CDR3 DNA is TGCAGCGTTGGCCCGGGACAGGTAACAGATACGCAGTATTTT.

This clonotype was observed a handful of times. This chain connects TRBV27 to TRBJ2-1, with 8 bases that match TRBD2. The CDR3 is 15 residues long. CDR1 and CDR2 from the germline V gene are MNHEY and SMNVEV (reference sequence). The trim removed 8 bases at V and 4 bases at J, leaving 10 bases unmatched. CDR3 sequence reads: CASGPLRGVYNEQFF. CDR3 in DNA: TGTGCCAGCGGACCCCTGCGGGGGGTTTACAATGAGCAGTTCTTC.

This clonotype was recorded a few times. The gene calls are TRBV10-3 and TRBJ2-2, with 11 bases that match TRBD2. V shed 7 bases and J 2 bases; nucleotides not matched to a gene: 6. From germline, CDR1 is ENHRY and CDR2 SYGVKD. The CDR3 length is 16 residues. The DNA of the CDR3 is TGTGCCATCAAAGCCGGGACTAGCGGCAACACCGGGGAGCTGTTTTTT. This encodes CAIKAGTSGNTGELFF.

The CDR3 loop is CSASASGGNPETQYF. The CDR3 nucleotides read TGCAGTGCTAGTGCTAGCGGGGGAAACCCAGAGACCCAGTACTTC. The chain is built from TRBV20-1 and TRBJ2-7; 10 bases align to TRBD2. Near its end, the DNA agrees better with TRBJ2-5, so the J call may be wrong. The CDR3 totals 15 residues. CDR1 and CDR2 from the germline V gene are DFQATT and SNEGSKA (reference sequence).

This clonotype was picked up a small number of times. This chain joins TRBV7-9 and TRBJ2-5; D is possibly TRBD2 (5 bases). Germline V lookup: CDR1 SEHNR, CDR2 FQNEAQ (reference sequence). The CDR3 sequence is 14 residues long. The ends were cut back, 5 bases at V and 5 bases at J, with 15 bases in the middle. CDR3 protein: CASSPTIAFETQYF. As DNA, the CDR3 is TGTGCCAGCAGCCCAACTATAGCGTTCGAGACCCAGTACTTC.

The table lists this clonotype with a count of one. One base away lies a much larger clone, so this may be a sequencing read error. The genes are TRBV29-1 and TRBJ2-1, with 8 bases fitting TRBD2. Trimming at V came to 4 bases and at J to 10 bases, leaving 9 bases not matched to a gene. The germline V gene encodes CDR1 SQVTM and CDR2 ANQGSEA. CDR3 length equals 13 residues. The CDR3 nucleotides read TGCAGCGTTGTGGCGGGAGGACTTCGGGAGCAGTTCTTC. Its translation is CSVVAGGLREQFF.

In DNA, the CDR3 is TGCAGTGCTAGAGCAGGGCCCCCTAATGAGCAGTTCTTC. This translates into CSARAGPPNEQFF. This chain links TRBV20-1 with TRBJ2-1, with a tentative D call TRBD1 (5 bases). Deletions cut 1 base from V and 7 bases from J, with 11 bases between. The CDR3 spans 13 residues. CDR1 and CDR2 from the germline V gene are DFQATT and SNEGSKA (reference sequence).

This clonotype was picked up a small number of times. The rearrangement links TRBV5-1 to TRBJ2-7; D call uncertain. The germline gives CDR1 SGHRS, CDR2 YFSETQ. The V gene lost 0 bases and the J gene lost 0 bases, with 19 bases spanning the gap. This CDR3 has 18 amino acids. CDR3 in DNA: TGCGCCAGCAGCTTGGCCTGGCCAGCTGCAGGAAGCTCCTACGAGCAGTACTTC. Its translation: CASSLAWPAAGSSYEQYF. The full variable domain, with the rest looked up from reference TRBV5-1 and TRBJ2-7, is KAGVTQTPRYLIKTRGQQVTLSCSPISGHRSVSWYQQTPGQGLQFLFEYFSETQRNKGNFPGRFSGRQFSNSRSEMNVSTLELGDSALYLCASSLAWPAAGSSYEQYFGPGTRLTVT.

This clonotype was found a few times. The chain links TRBV20-1 to TRBJ2-6; no firm D call. Trimming removed 0 bases at V and 0 bases at J, with 15 bases between. The CDR3 has 18 residues. Germline V CDR1 and CDR2: DFQATT, SNEGSKA (reference sequence). This CDR3 is CSARERSVASSGANVLTF. CDR3 coding DNA: TGCAGTGCTAGAGAGAGGTCGGTGGCCAGCTCTGGGGCCAACGTCCTGACTTTC.

This clonotype showed up just a few times. V is TRBV7-3 and J is TRBJ2-7; 13 bases are a match to TRBD2. The V segment lost 5 bases and the J segment 2 bases; nucleotides outside the gene matches: 12. Germline V CDR1 and CDR2: SGHTA, FQGTGA. The CDR3 loop spans 18 amino acids. The chain's CDR3 is CASSPPGLAGHYPYEQYF. CDR3 sequence (DNA): TGTGCCAGCAGCCCGCCGGGACTAGCGGGGCATTATCCCTACGAGCAGTACTTC.